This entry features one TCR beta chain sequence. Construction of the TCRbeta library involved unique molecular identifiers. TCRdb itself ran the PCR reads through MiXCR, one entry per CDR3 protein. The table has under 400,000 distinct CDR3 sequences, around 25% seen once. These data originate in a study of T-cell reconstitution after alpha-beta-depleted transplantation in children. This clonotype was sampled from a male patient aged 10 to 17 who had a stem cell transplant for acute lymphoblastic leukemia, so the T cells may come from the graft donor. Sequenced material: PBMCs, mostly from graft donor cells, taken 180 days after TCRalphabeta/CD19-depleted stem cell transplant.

The CDR3 loop is CAIKGAAVDTQYF. CDR3 coding DNA: TGTGCCATCAAGGGGGCGGCGGTTGATACGCAGTATTTT. The V gene is TRBV10-3, the J gene TRBJ2-3, with 7 bases matching TRBD1. The CDR3 consists of 13 residues. The V and J ends lost 7 bases and 6 bases, in that order; junction bases with no gene match: 7. Germline lookup yields CDR1 ENHRY and CDR2 SYGVKD.